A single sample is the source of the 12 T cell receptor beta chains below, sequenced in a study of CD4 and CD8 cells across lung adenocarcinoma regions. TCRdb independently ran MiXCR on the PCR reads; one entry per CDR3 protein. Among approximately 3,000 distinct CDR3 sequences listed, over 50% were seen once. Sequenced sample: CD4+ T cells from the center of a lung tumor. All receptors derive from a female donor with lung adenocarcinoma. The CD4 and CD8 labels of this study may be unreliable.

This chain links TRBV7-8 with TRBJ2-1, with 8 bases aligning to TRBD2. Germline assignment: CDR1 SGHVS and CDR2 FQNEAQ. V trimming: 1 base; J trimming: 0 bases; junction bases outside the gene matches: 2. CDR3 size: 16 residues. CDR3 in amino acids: CASSLVAGRSYNEQFF. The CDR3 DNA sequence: TGTGCCAGCAGCTTAGTAGCGGGGCGCTCCTACAATGAGCAGTTCTTC.

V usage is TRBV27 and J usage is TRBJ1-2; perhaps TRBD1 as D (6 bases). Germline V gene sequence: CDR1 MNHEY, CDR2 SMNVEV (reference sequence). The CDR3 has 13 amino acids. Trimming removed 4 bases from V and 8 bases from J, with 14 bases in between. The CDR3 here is CASSSVSGVGYTF. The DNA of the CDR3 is TGTGCCAGCAGTTCCGTCTCAGGGGTCGGCTACACCTTC.

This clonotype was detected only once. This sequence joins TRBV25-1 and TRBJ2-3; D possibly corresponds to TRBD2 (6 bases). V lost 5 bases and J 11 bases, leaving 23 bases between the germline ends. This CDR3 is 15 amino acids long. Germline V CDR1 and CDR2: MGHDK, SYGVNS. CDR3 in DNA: TGTGCCAGCAGTACCTACGGGGGAGCGGAAAACATGCAGTATTTT. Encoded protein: CASSTYGGAENMQYF.

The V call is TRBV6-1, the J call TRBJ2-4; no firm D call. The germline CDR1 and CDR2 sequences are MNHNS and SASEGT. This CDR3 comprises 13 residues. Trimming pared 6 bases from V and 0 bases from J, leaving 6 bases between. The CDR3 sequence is CASRMGAKNIQYF. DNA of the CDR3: TGTGCCAGCAGGATGGGAGCCAAAAACATTCAGTACTTC.

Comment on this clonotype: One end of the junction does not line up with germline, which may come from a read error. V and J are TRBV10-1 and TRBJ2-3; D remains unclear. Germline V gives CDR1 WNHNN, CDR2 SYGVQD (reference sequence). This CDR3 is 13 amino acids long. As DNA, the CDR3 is TGCGCCACCGAAGTAGAAGGCACAGATACGCAGTACTTT. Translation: CATEVEGTDTQYF.

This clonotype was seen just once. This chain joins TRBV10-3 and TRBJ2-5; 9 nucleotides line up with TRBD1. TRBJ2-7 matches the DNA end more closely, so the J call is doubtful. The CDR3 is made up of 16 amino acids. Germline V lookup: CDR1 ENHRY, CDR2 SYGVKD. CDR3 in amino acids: CAISEITGQGNYEQYF. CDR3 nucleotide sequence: TGTGCCATCAGTGAGATTACGGGACAGGGAAACTACGAGCAGTACTTC.

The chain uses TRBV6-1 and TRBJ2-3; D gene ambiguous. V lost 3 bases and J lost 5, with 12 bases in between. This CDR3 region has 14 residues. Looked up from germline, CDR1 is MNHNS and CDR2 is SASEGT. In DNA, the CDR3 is TGTGCCAGCAGTGAGGCTAGTGGCCAAGATACGCAGTATTTT. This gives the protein CASSEASGQDTQYF.

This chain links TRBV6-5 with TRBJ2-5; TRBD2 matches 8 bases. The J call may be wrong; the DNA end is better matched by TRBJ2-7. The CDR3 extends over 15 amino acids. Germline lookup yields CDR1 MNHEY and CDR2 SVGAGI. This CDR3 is CASSYSSGLAYEQYF. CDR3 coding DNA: TGTGCCAGCAGTTACTCGAGCGGACTAGCATACGAGCAGTACTTC.

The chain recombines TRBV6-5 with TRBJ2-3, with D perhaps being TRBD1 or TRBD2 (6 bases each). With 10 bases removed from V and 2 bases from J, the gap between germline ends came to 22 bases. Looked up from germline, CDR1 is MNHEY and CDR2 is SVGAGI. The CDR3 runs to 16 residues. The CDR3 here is CATAVMGGGFTDTQYF. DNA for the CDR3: TGTGCCACAGCAGTTATGGGGGGCGGATTCACAGATACGCAGTATTTT.

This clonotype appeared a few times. The CDR3, as DNA: TGTGCCAGCAGCTTAGGGGGGGTCCAAGAGACCCAGTACTTC. This gives the protein CASSLGGVQETQYF. The rearrangement uses TRBV7-2 and TRBJ2-5; possibly TRBD2 for D (6 bases). The ends were cut back, 1 base at V and 1 base at J, with 7 bases in the middle. Germline CDR1 is SGHTA and CDR2 is FQGNSA. The CDR3 totals 14 residues. Looking up the rest from reference TRBV7-2 and TRBJ2-5 gives the full variable domain: GAGVSQSPSNKVTEKGKDVELRCDPISGHTALYWYRQSLGQGLEFLIYFQGNSAPDKSGLPSDRFSAERTGGSVSTLTIQRTQQEDSAVYLCASSLGGVQETQYFGPGTRLLVL.

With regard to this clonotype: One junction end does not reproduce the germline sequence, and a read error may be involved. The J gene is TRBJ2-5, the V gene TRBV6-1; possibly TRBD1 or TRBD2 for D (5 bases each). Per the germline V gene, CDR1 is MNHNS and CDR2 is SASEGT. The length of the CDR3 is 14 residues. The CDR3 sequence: CAGLGARDQDTQYF. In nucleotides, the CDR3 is TGTGCGGGCCTCGGGGCCCGCGACCAAGATACCCAGTACTTC.

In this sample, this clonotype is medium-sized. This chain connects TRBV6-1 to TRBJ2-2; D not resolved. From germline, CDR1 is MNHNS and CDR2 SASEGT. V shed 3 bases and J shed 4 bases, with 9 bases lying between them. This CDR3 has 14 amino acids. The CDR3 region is CASSEILITGELFF. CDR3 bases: TGTGCCAGCAGTGAGATCTTGATCACCGGGGAGCTGTTTTTT.